The 12 T cell receptor beta chains given below trace back to one sample, sequenced in a study of T cell changes during pregnancy in multiple sclerosis. Sequencing was performed with immunoSEQ multiplex PCR; in TCRdb, only in-frame clones are kept and a portion is missing. This table holds around 66,000 clones, roughly nine tenths found once. The specimen was peripheral blood, collected after pregnancy. These receptors were obtained from a female donor in good health, enrolled as a control in a pregnancy study.

Only a few counts were recorded for this clone. The chain recombines TRBV13 with TRBJ1-1; D call uncertain. Germline values: CDR1 PRHDT, CDR2 FYEKMQ (reference sequence). This CDR3 contains 14 residues. V was clipped by 0 bases and J by 8 bases, with 13 bases between them. CDR3 in amino acids: CASSLGGRGSEAFF. Here the CDR3 DNA reads TGTGCCAGCAGCTTAGGCGGTCGAGGGTCAGAAGCTTTCTTT.

This CDR3 reads CASSSEVGELFF. The CDR3 DNA reads as TGTGCCAGCAGCTCGGAGGTCGGGGAGCTGTTTTTT. The chain carries TRBV5-6 and TRBJ2-2, with D perhaps matching TRBD2 (5 bases). This CDR3 has 12 residues. The ends were cut back, 3 bases at V and 7 bases at J, with 7 bases in the middle. Germline V gene lookup returns CDR1 SGHDT and CDR2 YYEEEE.

This clone was detected only a few times. The V gene is TRBV6-4, the J gene TRBJ2-2; unclear D gene. This CDR3 is 13 amino acids long. V dropped 6 bases and J dropped 4 bases, with 9 bases sitting between them. CDR1 is MRHNA and CDR2 is SNTAGT in the germline V gene. The CDR3 is CASSLESTGELFF. The DNA of the CDR3 is TGTGCCAGCAGCCTGGAGAGCACCGGGGAGCTGTTTTTT.

The chain links TRBV25-1 to TRBJ1-4, with 7 bases that match TRBD1. The CDR3 has 15 amino acids. CDR1 is MGHDK and CDR2 is SYGVNS in the germline V gene. V lost 10 bases and J lost 5; bases outside the gene matches: 13. Here the CDR3 reads CATRRAGTENEKLFF. The CDR3 DNA sequence: TGTGCCACCCGACGCGCCGGGACAGAGAATGAAAAACTGTTTTTT.

V gene TRBV19 combines with J gene TRBJ2-7; no definite D call. Germline CDR1 is LNHDA and CDR2 is SQIVND (reference sequence). There are 12 residues in the CDR3. Trimming stripped 1 base from V and 5 bases from J, with 6 bases between. CDR3 amino acids: CASSIVPDEQYF. CDR3 nucleotide sequence: TGTGCCAGTAGTATAGTCCCCGACGAGCAGTACTTC.

The chain employs TRBV5-4 and TRBJ1-1; 9 bases line up with TRBD1. The CDR3 has 15 residues. V dropped 3 bases and J dropped 4; count of bases not matched to a gene: 7. CDR1 is SGHNT and CDR2 is YYREEE in the germline V gene (reference sequence). The CDR3, as DNA: TGTGCCAGCAGCTCACAGGGGGCTATAGGCACTGAAGCTTTCTTT. It is translated as CASSSQGAIGTEAFF.

This chain joins TRBV4-3 and TRBJ2-1, with TRBD2 identical over 8 bases. J was trimmed by 9 bases and V by 3 bases; bases with no gene match: 13. The CDR3 extends over 16 amino acids. Germline CDR1 LGHNA, CDR2 YSLEER. This CDR3 is CASSHQDSSGRPEQFF. The CDR3 DNA is TGCGCCAGCAGCCATCAAGATTCTAGCGGGCGGCCTGAGCAGTTCTTC.

By proportion, this clone is medium-sized. The chain employs TRBV2 and TRBJ1-1, with 7 bases that match TRBD1. V shed 1 base, J shed 5 bases, and the junction held 4 bases outside the gene matches. The CDR3 loop spans 14 amino acids. CDR1 SNHLY and CDR2 FYNNEI come from the germline V gene. The CDR3 loop is CASSEVQGWTEAFF. The CDR3 region has the DNA TGTGCCAGCAGTGAAGTACAGGGGTGGACTGAAGCTTTCTTT.

This chain uses TRBV7-2 with TRBJ1-6; no reliable D call. Per germline, CDR1 SGHTA and CDR2 FQGNSA. There are 15 residues in the CDR3. With 5 bases removed from V and 9 bases from J, the gap between germline ends came to 17 bases. CDR3 protein: CASSPSPFVGSPLHF. The CDR3 DNA reads as TGTGCCAGCAGCCCGTCTCCGTTTGTCGGTTCACCCCTCCACTTT.

The gene calls are TRBV30 and TRBJ1-3; 7 bases line up with TRBD1. CDR3 size: 12 residues. Germline CDR1 and CDR2: GTSNPN and SVGIG (reference sequence). The V gene end was trimmed by 7 bases and the J gene end by 7 bases; junction bases not matched to a gene: 7. CDR3 region: CASTTGSNTIYF. The CDR3 coding sequence is TGTGCCTCTACGACAGGGTCCAACACCATATATTTT.

This chain joins TRBV4-1 and TRBJ1-4; D not resolved. The CDR3 is 15 residues long. CDR1 MGHRA and CDR2 YSYEKL come from the germline V gene. V lost 0 bases and J 4 bases, leaving 9 bases between the germline ends. The CDR3 region is CASSQDPGINEKLFF. The CDR3 DNA reads TGCGCCAGCAGCCAAGATCCCGGGATTAATGAAAAACTGTTTTTT.

This clone was seen a handful of times. The chain uses TRBV7-3 and TRBJ2-1, with 8 positions matching TRBD2. This CDR3 spans 14 amino acids. J gave up 8 bases and V 2 bases, and 5 bases lay outside the gene matches. From germline, CDR1 is SGHTA and CDR2 FQGTGA. The CDR3: CASSLLRGGHEQFF. The DNA for the CDR3 is TGTGCCAGCAGCTTACTACGGGGGGGCCATGAGCAGTTCTTC.